This entry is about one T cell receptor (beta chain). Its binding antigen is unknown. Per-base quality was not reported, and no clone a single base away is much larger than it. The CDR3, cysteine through phenylalanine, is 14 amino acids long. Of the read, only the CDR3 DNA is kept; its 42 bases are in frame from base 1. From a lookup of the germline V gene, CDR1 and CDR2 are SGHTA and FQGNSA. V is shortened by 3 bases, J by 6 bases, and the region joining them spans 12 bases. This sample was included in a study of CD4 T cells in relation to SARS-CoV-2 and coronaviruses (dated by TCRdb to about 2021). Background for the entire study: The ViraFEST assay cultured PBMCs with antigen for under 11 days, then sequenced TCR beta CDR3s to find antigen-specific clonal expansions. The negative reference condition was either a culture with an HIV-1 Nef peptide pool or a culture with no peptide. HLA restriction was mapped for shared crossreactive spike epitopes using patient-derived lymphoblastoid cell lines. The study assessed, at the TCR clonotype level, memory CD4+ T cell crossreactivity between SARS-CoV-2 and common cold coronavirus spike proteins. The Adaptive Biotechnologies TCR-sequencing kit was used to sequence samples from three pre-COVID donors and the naive versus memory experiments, while other data came from Illumina-based sequencing. A different, Illumina-based TCR-beta assay was used to sequence expansion assays from other donors in the study.

What the research found in general, with its limitations: About 65% of donors had memory CD4+ clonotypes that crossrecognized SARS-CoV-2 and at least one common cold coronavirus spike. The study was limited by small numbers of patients and tested TCRs. Compared with monoreactive clones, crossreactive clones had significantly weaker SARS-CoV-2-driven expansion, a result consistent with antigenic imprinting. Because no donor provided both pre-pandemic and post-infection samples, tracing the source of pre-existing responses was limited. Since the crossreactivity analysis centred on spike protein, crossreactivity against other viral proteins was not assessed.

CD4+ T cells from unexposed donors were collected before the COVID-19 pandemic (2011-2018). The EasySep CD4+ T cell isolation kit was used to isolate CD4+ T cells once the cultures had run for 10 to 11 days. Unexposed donor CD4+ T cells were tested for reactivity to SARS-CoV-2 S and N and four common cold coronavirus spike pools, as cell number allowed. Each well received under 2.5 million PBMCs, cultured in IMDM supplemented with roughly 5.3% human AB serum and 9.5 to 10 IU/ml IL-2. Half of the culture medium was replaced with fresh IL-2-containing medium on days 3 and 7. Each peptide culture condition was generally run in triplicate replicate wells. Leukapheresis product for the unexposed donors was bought commercially. Ficoll-Paque PLUS gradient centrifugation was used to isolate PBMCs from either whole blood or leukapheresis product. PBMCs were either cryopreserved at -140 degrees C or used fresh in the expansion assay. The QIAamp Micro DNA Kit was used to extract genomic DNA from the CD4+ T cells.

Receptor amplification or capture employed the immunoSEQ multiplex PCR assay. Processing in the source paper ran as follows. During preprocessing, nonproductive sequences were removed, along with CDR3s that did not begin with C, did not end with F or W, or were shorter than 7 amino acids. The MANAFEST web app was used to call antigen-specific clonotypes on the basis of expansion compared with the reference and with other culture wells. A clone was considered positive if the clone showed significant expansion compared with the reference culture in 2 of 3 replicate wells at an FDR below 0.05. Positive clones also required significant expansion versus all other tandem wells and an odds ratio above 5. Pairwise Levenshtein distance, computed with the stringdist R package after three terminal residues were trimmed from each end, was used as the measure of CDR3 homology. TCRdb retrieved this table from immuneACCESS and kept in-frame rearrangements only. Not all clones are present; in checked studies, unresolved V genes account for under half, and no reason is known for the remainder. Clone size and V and J calls were adopted from that table, with D and trimming inferred from the DNA. The sample profile shows 15,000 to 20,000 clones; about 80% of them were found once. Roughly 10% of the sample is taken by the ten largest.

Sequencing was done on a sample of CD4+ T cells from PBMCs, cultured in vitro. The rearranged segments are TRBV7-2 and TRBJ2-4; TRBD2 might be the D gene, on 5 matching bases. The receptor was derived from a human donor in good health. The sequenced DNA is TGTGCCAGCAGCTTTTCGGGGTTCTTAAACATTCAGTACTTC. Its coded protein is CASSFSGFLNIQYF.